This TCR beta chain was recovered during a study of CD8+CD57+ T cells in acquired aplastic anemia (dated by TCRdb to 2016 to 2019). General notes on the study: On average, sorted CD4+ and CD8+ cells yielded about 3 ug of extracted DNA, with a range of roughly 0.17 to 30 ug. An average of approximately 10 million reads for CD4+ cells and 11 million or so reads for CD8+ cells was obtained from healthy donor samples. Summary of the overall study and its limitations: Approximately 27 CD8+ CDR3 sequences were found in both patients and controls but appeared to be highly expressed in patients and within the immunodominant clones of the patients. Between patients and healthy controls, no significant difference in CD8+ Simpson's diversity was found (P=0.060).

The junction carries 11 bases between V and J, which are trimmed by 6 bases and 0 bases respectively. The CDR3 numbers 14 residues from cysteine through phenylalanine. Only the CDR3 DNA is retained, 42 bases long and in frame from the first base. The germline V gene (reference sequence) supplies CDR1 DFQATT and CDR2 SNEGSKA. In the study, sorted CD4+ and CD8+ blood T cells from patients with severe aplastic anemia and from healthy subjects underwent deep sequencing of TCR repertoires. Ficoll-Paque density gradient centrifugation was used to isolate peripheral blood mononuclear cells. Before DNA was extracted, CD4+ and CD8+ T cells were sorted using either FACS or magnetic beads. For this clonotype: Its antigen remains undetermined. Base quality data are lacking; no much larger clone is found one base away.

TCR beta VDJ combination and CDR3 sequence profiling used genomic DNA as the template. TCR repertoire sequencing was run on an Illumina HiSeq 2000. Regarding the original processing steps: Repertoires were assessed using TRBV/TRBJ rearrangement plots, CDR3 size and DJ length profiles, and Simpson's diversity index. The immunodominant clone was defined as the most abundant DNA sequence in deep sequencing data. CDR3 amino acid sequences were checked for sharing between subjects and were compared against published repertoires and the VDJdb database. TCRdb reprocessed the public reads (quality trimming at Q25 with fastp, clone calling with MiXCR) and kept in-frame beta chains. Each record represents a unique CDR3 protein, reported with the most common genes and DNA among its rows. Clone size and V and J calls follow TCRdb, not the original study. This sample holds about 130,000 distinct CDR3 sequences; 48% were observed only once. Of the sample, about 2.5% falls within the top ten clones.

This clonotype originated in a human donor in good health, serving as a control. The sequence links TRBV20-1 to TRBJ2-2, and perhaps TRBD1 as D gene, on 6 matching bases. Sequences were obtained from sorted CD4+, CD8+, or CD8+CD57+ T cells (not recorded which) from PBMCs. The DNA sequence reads TGCAGTGCGAGGGACACGGCGAACACCGGGGAGCTGTTTTTT. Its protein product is CSARDTANTGELFF.